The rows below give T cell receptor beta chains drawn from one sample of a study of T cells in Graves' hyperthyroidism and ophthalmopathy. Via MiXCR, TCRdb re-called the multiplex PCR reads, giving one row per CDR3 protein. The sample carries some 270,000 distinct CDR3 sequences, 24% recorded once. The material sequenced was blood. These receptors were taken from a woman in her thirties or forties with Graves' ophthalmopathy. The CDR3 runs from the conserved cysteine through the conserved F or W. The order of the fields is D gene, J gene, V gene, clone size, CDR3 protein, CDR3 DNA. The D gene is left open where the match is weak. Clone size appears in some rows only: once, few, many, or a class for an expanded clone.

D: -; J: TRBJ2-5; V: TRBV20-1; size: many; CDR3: CSARVVGGTRQETQYF; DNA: TGCAGTGCTAGAGTGGTCGGAGGTACTCGCCAAGAGACCCAGTACTTC
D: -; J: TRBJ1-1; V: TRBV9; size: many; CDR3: CASSVMIRAWNTEAFF; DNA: TGTGCCAGCAGCGTAATGATCAGGGCGTGGAACACTGAAGCTTTCTTT
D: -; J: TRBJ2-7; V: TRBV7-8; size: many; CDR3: CASSLASSGARYEQYF; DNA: TGTGCCAGCAGCTTAGCGAGCTCCGGCGCCCGATACGAGCAGTACTTC
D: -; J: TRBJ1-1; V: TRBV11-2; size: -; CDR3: CASSLSSTWGHTEAFF; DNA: TGTGCCAGCAGCTTATCCAGTACCTGGGGACACACTGAAGCTTTCTTT
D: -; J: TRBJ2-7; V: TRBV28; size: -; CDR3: CASSQAADHEQYF; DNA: TGTGCCAGCAGCCAGGCGGCGGATCACGAGCAGTACTTC
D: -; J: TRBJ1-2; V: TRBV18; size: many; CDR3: CASSKPLGFNYGYTF; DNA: TGTGCCAGCTCAAAGCCACTTGGATTTAACTATGGCTACACCTTC
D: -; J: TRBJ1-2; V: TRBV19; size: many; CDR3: CASSIEGGDGYTF; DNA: TGTGCCAGTAGTATCGAGGGGGGCGATGGCTACACCTTC
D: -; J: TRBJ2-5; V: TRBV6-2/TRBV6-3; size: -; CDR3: CASSRVGAKQETQYF; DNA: TGTGCCAGCAGTCGCGTCGGGGCCAAACAAGAGACCCAGTACTTC
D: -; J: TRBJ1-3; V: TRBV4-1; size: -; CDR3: CASSHPSTDTIYF; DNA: TGCGCCAGCAGCCACCCGTCGACAGACACCATATATTTT
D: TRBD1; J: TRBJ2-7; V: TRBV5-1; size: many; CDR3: CASSLAAQGEEQYF; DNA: TGCGCCAGCAGCTTGGCGGCTCAGGGGGAGGAGCAGTACTTC
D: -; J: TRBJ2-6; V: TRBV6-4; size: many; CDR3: CASSSGGLYSGANVLTF; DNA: TGTGCCAGCAGCTCCGGGGGCCTTTATTCTGGGGCCAACGTCCTGACTTTC
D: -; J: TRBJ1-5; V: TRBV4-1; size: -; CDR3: CASSQDDRTNQPQHF; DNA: TGCGCCAGCAGCCAAGACGACAGAACCAATCAGCCCCAGCATTTT
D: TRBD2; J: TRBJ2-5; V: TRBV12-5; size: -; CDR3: CASGFHGGGPQYF; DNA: TGTGCTAGTGGTTTTCACGGGGGAGGGCCCCAGTACTTC
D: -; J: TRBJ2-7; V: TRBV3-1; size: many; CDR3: CASSGGQRKGYEQYF; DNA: TGTGCCAGCAGCGGGGGCCAGCGGAAGGGCTACGAGCAGTACTTC
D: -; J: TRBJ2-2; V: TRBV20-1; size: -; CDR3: CSAPPRGGYTGELFF; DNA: TGCAGTGCTCCCCCTAGAGGAGGGTACACCGGGGAGCTGTTTTTT
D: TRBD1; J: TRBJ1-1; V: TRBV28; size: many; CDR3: CASSLLQGLTEAFF; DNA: TGTGCCAGCAGTTTGCTACAGGGGCTCACTGAAGCTTTCTTT
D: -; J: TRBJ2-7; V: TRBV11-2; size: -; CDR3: CASSEYSPYEQYF; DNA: TGTGCCAGCAGCGAGTACTCCCCCTACGAGCAGTACTTC
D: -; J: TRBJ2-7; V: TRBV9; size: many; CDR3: CASSVGGTSGTVEQYF; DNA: TGTGCCAGCAGCGTAGGGGGAACCAGCGGGACAGTGGAGCAGTACTTC
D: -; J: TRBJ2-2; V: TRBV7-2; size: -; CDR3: CASSFCDGTGELFF; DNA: TGTGCCAGCAGCTTTTGCGACGGCACCGGGGAGCTGTTTTTT
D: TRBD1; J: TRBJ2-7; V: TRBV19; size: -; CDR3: CASSPGTGGTYEQYF; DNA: TGTGCCAGTAGCCCCGGGACAGGGGGTACCTACGAGCAGTACTTC
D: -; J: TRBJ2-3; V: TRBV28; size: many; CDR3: CASSLRLVPDTQYF; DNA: TGTGCCAGCAGTTTAAGGCTAGTGCCAGATACGCAGTATTTT
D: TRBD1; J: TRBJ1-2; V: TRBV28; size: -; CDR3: CASSSGTGGGGYTF; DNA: TGTGCCAGCAGTTCCGGGACAGGGGGGGGAGGCTACACCTTC
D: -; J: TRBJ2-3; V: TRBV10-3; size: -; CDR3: CAISESGPTGEDDTQYF; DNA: TGTGCCATCAGTGAGTCGGGCCCGACAGGAGAGGATGATACGCAGTATTTT
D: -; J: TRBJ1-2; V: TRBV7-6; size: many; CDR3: CASSPVQGLNGYTF; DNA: TGTGCCAGCAGCCCCGTACAGGGTTTGAATGGCTACACCTTC
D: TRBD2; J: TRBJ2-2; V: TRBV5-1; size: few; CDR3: CASSSGLLAGGFNTGELFF; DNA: TGCGCCAGCAGCTCCGGCCTTCTAGCGGGAGGATTCAACACCGGGGAGCTGTTTTTT
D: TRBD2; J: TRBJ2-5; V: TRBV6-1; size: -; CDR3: CASSAKTSGQETQYF; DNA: TGTGCCAGCAGTGCAAAGACTAGCGGACAAGAGACCCAGTACTTC
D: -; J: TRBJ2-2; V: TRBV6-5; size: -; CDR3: CASSYGTDTGELFF; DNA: TGTGCCAGCAGTTACGGTACAGACACCGGGGAGCTGTTTTTT
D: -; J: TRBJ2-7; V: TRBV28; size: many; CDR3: CASSSVGGPSYEQYF; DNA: TGTGCCAGCAGTTCTGTTGGGGGGCCCTCCTACGAGCAGTACTTC
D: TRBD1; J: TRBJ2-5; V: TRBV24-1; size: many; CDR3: CATSDPTGTERETQYF; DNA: TGTGCCACCAGTGACCCAACCGGGACAGAGAGGGAGACCCAGTACTTC
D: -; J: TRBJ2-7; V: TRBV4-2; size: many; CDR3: CASSAISEWGVEQYF; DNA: TGTGCCAGCAGCGCAATTAGTGAATGGGGCGTAGAGCAGTACTTC
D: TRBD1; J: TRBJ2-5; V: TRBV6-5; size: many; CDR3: CASINARDRENLAQYF; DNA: TGTGCCAGCATTAATGCACGGGACAGGGAAAATTTGGCCCAGTACTTC
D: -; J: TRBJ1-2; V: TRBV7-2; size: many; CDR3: CVSSLLPKESYGYTF; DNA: TGTGTCAGCAGCTTACTACCAAAGGAAAGCTATGGCTACACCTTC
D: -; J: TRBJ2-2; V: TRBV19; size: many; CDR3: CASSIARGLGELFF; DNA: TGTGCCAGTAGTATCGCCCGGGGGCTGGGGGAGCTGTTTTTT
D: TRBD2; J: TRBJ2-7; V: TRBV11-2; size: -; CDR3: CASSPGLAGRFYEQYF; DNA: TGTGCCAGCAGCCCCGGACTAGCGGGAAGATTCTACGAGCAGTACTTC
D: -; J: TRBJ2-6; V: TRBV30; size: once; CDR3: CAWSVGDSGANVLTF; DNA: TGTGCCTGGAGTGTAGGTGACTCTGGGGCCAACGTCCTGACTTTC
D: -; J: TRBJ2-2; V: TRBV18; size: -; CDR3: CASSPNYATGLPGELFF; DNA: TGTGCCAGCTCACCCAATTACGCCACCGGCCTCCCCGGGGAGCTGTTTTTT
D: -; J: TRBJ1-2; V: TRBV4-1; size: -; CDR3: CASSQEVQNYGYTF; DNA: TGCGCCAGCAGCCAAGAGGTCCAGAACTATGGCTACACCTTC
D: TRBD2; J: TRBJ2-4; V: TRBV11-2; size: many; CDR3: CASSTPTKASGIQNIQYF; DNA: TGTGCCAGCAGCACCCCTACTAAGGCTAGCGGGATACAAAACATTCAGTACTTC
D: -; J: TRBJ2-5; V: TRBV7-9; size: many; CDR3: CASSLGVTGAQTQYF; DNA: TGTGCCAGCAGCCTAGGGGTCACCGGGGCGCAGACCCAGTACTTC
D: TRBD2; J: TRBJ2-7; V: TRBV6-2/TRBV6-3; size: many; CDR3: CASSYASGSSYEQYF; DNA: TGTGCCAGCAGTTACGCTAGCGGGAGCTCCTACGAGCAGTACTTC
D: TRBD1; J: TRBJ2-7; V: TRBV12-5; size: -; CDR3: CASGLEISRDSAYEQYF; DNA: TGTGCTAGTGGTTTGGAGATATCCCGGGACAGCGCCTACGAGCAGTACTTC
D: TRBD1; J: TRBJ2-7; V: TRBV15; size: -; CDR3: CATSRTSGQGATYEQYF; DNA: TGTGCCACCAGCAGAACATCGGGACAGGGGGCGACCTACGAGCAGTACTTC
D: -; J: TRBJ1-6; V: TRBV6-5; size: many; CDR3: CASSYVGGKDSPLHF; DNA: TGTGCCAGCAGTTATGTGGGAGGGAAGGATTCACCCCTCCACTTT
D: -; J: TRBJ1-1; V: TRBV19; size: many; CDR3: CASTKMGEGTEAFF; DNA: TGTGCCAGTACCAAAATGGGGGAGGGGACTGAAGCTTTCTTT
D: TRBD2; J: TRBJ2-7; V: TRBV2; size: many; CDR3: CASRGRGLAATLQYF; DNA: TGTGCCAGCAGGGGCAGGGGACTAGCGGCTACGTTGCAGTACTTC
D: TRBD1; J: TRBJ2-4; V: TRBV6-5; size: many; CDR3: CASSYYRTGAGDIQYF; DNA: TGTGCCAGCAGTTACTACAGGACAGGGGCTGGGGACATTCAGTACTTC
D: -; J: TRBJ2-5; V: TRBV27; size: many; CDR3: CASSPDSGQETQYF; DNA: TGTGCCAGCAGTCCGGATAGCGGCCAAGAGACCCAGTACTTC
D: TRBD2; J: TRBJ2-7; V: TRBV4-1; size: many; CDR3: CASSLRPSGTSYEQYF; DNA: TGCGCCAGCAGCCTCCGGCCTAGCGGGACCTCCTACGAGCAGTACTTC
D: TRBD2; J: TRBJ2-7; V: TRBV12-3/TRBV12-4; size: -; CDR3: CASRPSGASYEQYF; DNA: TGTGCCAGCAGACCGAGCGGGGCCTCCTACGAGCAGTACTTC
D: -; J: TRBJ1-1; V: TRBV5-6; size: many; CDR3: CASSSMNILNTEAFF; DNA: TGTGCCAGCAGCTCAATGAACATTTTAAACACTGAAGCTTTCTTT
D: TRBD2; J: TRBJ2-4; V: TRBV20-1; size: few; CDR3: CSARASGRAENIQYF; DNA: TGCAGTGCTAGAGCTAGCGGGAGGGCGGAAAACATTCAGTACTTC
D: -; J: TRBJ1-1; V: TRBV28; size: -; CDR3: CASSSQARAEAFF; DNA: TGTGCCAGCAGTTCCCAGGCGAGGGCTGAAGCTTTCTTT
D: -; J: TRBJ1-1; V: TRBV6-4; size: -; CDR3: CASSYSRAKDTEAFF; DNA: TGTGCCAGCAGTTACTCGAGGGCGAAGGATACTGAAGCTTTCTTT
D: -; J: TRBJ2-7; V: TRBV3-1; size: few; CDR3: CASSQGWGGRPYEQYF; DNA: TGTGCCAGCAGCCAGGGATGGGGGGGCAGGCCCTACGAGCAGTACTTC
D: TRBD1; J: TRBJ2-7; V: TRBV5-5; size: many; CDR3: CASSRDRTSYEQYF; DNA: TGTGCCAGCAGCCGGGACAGGACCTCCTACGAGCAGTACTTC
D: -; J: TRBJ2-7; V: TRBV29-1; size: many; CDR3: CSVDSGGDEQYF; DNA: TGCAGCGTTGACTCTGGAGGGGACGAGCAGTACTTC
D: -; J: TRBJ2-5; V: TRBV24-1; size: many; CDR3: CATRAPGGKETQYF; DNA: TGTGCCACCAGAGCCCCGGGGGGCAAGGAGACCCAGTACTTC
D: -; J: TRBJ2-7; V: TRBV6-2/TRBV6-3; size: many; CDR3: CASRLLGSGGYGQYF; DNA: TGTGCCAGCAGACTACTCGGGAGCGGTGGCTACGGGCAGTACTTC
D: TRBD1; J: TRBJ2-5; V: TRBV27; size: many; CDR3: CASSPGTGGLETQYF; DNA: TGTGCCAGCAGTCCCGGGACAGGGGGGCTGGAGACCCAGTACTTC